This TCR beta chain was profiled in a study of T cell responses to AZD1222 COVID-19 vaccine. Findings and limits, study-wide: Rises in breadth and depth of Spike-specific TCRs came after two AZD1222 doses. There were vaccine-associated CD4 TCRs across spike, dominant at 160-218 and 743-854.

TCRdb's table, derived via immunoSEQ multiplex PCR, lists solely in-frame clones and lacks some. Of about 150,000 clones in the sample, roughly nine tenths are singletons; the top ten hold around 3.8%. The germline V and J ends were trimmed by 1 base and 4 bases, with 13 bases remaining between them. The CDR3 runs 15 residues. Germline V lookup: CDR1 LGHNA, CDR2 YSLEER. This clone appeared a single time. Its specificity is not known. This receptor was obtained from an adult who received the AZD1222 COVID-19 vaccine. This rearrangement joins TRBV4-3 to TRBJ1-1, with a tentative D call TRBD1 (5 bases). The specimen comprised peripheral blood, sampled 28 days after the second AZD1222 dose. CDR3 sequence reads: CASSQGPRGGTEAFF. In nucleotides, the CDR3 is TGCGCCAGCAGCCAAGGCCCCCGGGGCGGCACTGAAGCTTTCTTT.